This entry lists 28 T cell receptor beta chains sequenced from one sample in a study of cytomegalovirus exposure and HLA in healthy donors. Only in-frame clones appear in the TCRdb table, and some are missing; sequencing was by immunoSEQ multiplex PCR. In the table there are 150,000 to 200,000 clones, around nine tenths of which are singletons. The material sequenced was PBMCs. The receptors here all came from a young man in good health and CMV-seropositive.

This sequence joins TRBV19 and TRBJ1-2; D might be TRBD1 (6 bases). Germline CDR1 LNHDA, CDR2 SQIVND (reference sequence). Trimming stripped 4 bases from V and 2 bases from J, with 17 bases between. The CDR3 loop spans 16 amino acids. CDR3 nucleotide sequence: TGTGCCAGTAGTACTCAAACAGGGTGGGCCAACTATGGCTACACCTTC. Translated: CASSTQTGWANYGYTF.

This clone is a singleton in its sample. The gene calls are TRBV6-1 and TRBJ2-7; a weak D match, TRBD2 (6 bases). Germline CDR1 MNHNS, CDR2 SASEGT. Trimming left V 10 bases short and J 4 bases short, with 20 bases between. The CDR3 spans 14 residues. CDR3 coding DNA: TGTGCCACTTCGGGCGACGGGAGTGTTTACGAGCAGTACTTC. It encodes CATSGDGSVYEQYF.

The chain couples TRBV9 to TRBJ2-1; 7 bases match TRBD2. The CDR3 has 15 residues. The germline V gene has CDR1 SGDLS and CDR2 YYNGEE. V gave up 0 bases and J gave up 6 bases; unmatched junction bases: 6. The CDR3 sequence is CASSVVGGVSNEQFF. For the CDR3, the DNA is TGTGCCAGCAGCGTAGTGGGGGGGGTGAGCAATGAGCAGTTCTTC.

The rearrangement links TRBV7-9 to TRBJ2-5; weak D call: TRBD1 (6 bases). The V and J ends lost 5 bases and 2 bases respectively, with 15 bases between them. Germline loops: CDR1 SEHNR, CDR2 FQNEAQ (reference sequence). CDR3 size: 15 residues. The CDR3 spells CASSDPDRSQETQYF. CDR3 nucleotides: TGTGCCAGCAGCGACCCGGACAGATCACAAGAGACCCAGTACTTC.

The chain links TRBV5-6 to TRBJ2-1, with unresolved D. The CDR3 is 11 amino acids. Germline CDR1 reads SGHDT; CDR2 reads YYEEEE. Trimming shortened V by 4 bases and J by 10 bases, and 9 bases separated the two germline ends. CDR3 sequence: CASSLRLEQFF. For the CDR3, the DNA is TGTGCCAGCAGCCTCCGACTCGAGCAGTTCTTC.

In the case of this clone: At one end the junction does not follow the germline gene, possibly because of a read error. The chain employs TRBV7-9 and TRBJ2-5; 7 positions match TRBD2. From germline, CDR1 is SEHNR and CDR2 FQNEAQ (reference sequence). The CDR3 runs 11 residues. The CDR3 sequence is CASSTRTSPHF. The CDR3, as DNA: TGTGCCAGCAGCACCCGGACTAGTCCGCACTTC.

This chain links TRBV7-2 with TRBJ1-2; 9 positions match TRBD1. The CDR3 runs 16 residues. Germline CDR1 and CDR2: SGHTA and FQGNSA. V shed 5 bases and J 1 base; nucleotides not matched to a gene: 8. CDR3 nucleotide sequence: TGTGCCAGCAGCCGGAGGAGACAGGGGGATAACTATGGCTACACCTTC. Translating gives CASSRRRQGDNYGYTF.

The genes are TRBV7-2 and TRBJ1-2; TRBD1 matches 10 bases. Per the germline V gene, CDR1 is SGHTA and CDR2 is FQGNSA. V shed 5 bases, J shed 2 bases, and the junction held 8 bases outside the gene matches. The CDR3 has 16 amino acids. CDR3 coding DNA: TGTGCCAGCAGCCCGGGTGGGACAGGGGCCAACTATGGCTACACCTTC. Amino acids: CASSPGGTGANYGYTF. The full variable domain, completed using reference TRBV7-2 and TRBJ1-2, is GAGVSQSPSNKVTEKGKDVELRCDPISGHTALYWYRQSLGQGLEFLIYFQGNSAPDKSGLPSDRFSAERTGGSVSTLTIQRTQQEDSAVYLCASSPGGTGANYGYTFGSGTRLTVV.

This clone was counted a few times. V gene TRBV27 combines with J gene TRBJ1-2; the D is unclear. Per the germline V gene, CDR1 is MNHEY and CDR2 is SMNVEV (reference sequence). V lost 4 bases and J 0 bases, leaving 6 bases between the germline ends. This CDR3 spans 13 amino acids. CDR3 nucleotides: TGTGCCAGCAGTTACTCCCCTAACTATGGCTACACCTTC. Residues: CASSYSPNYGYTF.

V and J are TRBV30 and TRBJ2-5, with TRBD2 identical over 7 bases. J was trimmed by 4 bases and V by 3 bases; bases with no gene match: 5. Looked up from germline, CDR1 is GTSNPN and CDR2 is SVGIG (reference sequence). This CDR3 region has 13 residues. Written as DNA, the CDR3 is TGTGCCTGGAGCGTTGGCGGGGGAGAGACCCAGTACTTC. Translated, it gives CAWSVGGGETQYF.

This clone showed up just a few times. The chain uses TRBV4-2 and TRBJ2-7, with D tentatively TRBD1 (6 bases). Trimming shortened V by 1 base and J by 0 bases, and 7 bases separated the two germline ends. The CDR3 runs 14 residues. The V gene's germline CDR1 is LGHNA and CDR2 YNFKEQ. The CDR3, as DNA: TGTGCCAGCAGCCAAGGACAGGACTCCTACGAGCAGTACTTC. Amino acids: CASSQGQDSYEQYF.

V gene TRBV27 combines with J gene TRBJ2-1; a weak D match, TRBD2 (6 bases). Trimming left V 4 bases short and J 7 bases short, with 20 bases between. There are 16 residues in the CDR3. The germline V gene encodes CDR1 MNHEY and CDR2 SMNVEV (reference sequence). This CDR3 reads CASSWSVGRSGNEQFF. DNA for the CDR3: TGTGCCAGCAGTTGGTCTGTCGGGAGATCCGGGAATGAGCAGTTCTTC.

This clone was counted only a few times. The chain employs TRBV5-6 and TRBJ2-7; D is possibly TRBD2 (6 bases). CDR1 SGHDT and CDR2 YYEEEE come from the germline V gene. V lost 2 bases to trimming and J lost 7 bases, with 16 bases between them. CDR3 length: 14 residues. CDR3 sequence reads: CASSFTNSAGEQYF. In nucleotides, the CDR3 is TGTGCCAGCAGCTTCACAAACAGCGCGGGGGAGCAGTACTTC.

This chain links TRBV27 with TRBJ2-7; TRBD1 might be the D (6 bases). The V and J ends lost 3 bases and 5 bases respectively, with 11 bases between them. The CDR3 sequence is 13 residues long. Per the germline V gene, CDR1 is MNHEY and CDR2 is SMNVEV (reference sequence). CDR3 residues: CASSFNRVNEQYF. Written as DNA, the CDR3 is TGTGCCAGCAGTTTTAACAGGGTCAACGAGCAGTACTTC.

The CDR3 sequence is CATPAGLETDTQYF. CDR3 coding DNA: TGTGCCACACCGGCGGGACTCGAAACAGATACGCAGTATTTT. This rearrangement joins TRBV7-9 to TRBJ2-3; D may be TRBD2 (6 bases). The germline V and J ends were trimmed by 10 bases and 3 bases, with 17 bases remaining between them. The CDR3 runs 14 residues. Germline V gives CDR1 SEHNR, CDR2 FQNEAQ (reference sequence).

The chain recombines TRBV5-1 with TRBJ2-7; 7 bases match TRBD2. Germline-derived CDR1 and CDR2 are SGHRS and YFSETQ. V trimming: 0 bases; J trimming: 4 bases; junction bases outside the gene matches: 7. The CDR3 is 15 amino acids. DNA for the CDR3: TGCGCCAGCAGCTTGGGGCTAGCGGAATCTTACGAGCAGTACTTC. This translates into CASSLGLAESYEQYF. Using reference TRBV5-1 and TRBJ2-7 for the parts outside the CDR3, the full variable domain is KAGVTQTPRYLIKTRGQQVTLSCSPISGHRSVSWYQQTPGQGLQFLFEYFSETQRNKGNFPGRFSGRQFSNSRSEMNVSTLELGDSALYLCASSLGLAESYEQYFGPGTRLTVT.

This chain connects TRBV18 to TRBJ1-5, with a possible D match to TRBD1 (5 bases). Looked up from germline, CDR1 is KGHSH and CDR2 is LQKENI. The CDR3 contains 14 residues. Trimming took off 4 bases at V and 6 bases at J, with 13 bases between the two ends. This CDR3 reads CASSQGDSGQPQHF. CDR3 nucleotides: TGTGCCAGCTCACAAGGGGATTCGGGTCAGCCCCAGCATTTT.

The CDR3 coding sequence is TGCGCCCGAGAAGCCTTCCGGGACTCCCTTCAGCATTTT. It yields the protein CAREAFRDSLQHF. V and J are TRBV23-1 and TRBJ1-5; D is perhaps TRBD1 (5 bases). TRBV23-1 has ORF status, its function being uncertain. V lost 11 bases and J lost 13, with 24 bases in between. This CDR3 region has 13 residues.

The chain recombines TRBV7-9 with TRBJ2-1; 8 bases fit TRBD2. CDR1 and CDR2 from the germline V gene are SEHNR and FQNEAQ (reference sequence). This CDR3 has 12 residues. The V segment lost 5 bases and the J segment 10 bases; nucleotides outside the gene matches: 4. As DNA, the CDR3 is TGTGCCAGCAGCCCCGGCGGGGGGGAGCAGTTCTTC. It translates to CASSPGGGEQFF.

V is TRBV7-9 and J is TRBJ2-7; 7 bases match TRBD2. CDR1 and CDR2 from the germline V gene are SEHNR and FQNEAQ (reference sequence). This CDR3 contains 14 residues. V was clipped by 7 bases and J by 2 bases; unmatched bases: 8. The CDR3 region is CASTPSGITYEQYF. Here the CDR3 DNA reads TGTGCCAGCACCCCCAGCGGGATAACCTACGAGCAGTACTTC.

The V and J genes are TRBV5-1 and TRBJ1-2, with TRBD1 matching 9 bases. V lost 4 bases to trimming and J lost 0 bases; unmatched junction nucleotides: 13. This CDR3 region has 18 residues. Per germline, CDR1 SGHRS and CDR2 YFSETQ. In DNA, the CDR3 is TGCGCCAGCAGCCCACAAGGAGGACAGGGGTATCCTAACTATGGCTACACCTTC. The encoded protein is CASSPQGGQGYPNYGYTF. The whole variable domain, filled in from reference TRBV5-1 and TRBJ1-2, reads KAGVTQTPRYLIKTRGQQVTLSCSPISGHRSVSWYQQTPGQGLQFLFEYFSETQRNKGNFPGRFSGRQFSNSRSEMNVSTLELGDSALYLCASSPQGGQGYPNYGYTFGSGTRLTVV.

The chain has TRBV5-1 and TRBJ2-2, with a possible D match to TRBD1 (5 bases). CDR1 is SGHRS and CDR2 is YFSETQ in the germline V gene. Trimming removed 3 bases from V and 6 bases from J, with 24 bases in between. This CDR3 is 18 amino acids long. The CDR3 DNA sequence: TGCGCCAGCAGCTCTTTCCGAAGGCAGGGCGGTAGTCCCGGGGAGCTGTTTTTT. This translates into CASSSFRRQGGSPGELFF.

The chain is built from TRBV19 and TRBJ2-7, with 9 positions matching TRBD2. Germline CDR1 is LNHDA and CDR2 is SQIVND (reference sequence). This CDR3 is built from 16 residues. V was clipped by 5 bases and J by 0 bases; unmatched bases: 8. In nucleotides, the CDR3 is TGTGCCAGTAGTTCCCGTGGTAGCGGGAGCTCCTACGAGCAGTACTTC. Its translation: CASSSRGSGSSYEQYF.

CDR3 protein: CASGTGGTYEQYF. The CDR3 nucleotides are TGTGCCAGCGGTACGGGGGGGACCTACGAGCAGTACTTC. The genes are TRBV7-2 and TRBJ2-7, with TRBD2 identical over 8 bases. The J segment lost 2 bases and the V segment lost 8 bases, leaving 5 bases of the junction unmatched. The CDR3 sequence is 13 residues long. CDR1 and CDR2 (germline): SGHTA, FQGNSA.

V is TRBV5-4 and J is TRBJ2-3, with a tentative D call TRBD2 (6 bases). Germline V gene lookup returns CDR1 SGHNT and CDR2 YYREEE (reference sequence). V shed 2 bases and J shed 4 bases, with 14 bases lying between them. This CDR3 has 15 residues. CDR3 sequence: CASSFRLVGADTQYF. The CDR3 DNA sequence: TGTGCCAGCAGCTTCAGACTAGTTGGGGCAGATACGCAGTATTTT.

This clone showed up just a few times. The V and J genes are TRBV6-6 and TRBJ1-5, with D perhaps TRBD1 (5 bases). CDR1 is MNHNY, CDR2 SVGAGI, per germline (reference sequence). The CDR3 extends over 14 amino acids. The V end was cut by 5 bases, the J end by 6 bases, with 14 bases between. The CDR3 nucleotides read TGTGCCAGCAGTGTGGGGGGGAGAGGTCAGCCCCAGCATTTT. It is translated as CASSVGGRGQPQHF.

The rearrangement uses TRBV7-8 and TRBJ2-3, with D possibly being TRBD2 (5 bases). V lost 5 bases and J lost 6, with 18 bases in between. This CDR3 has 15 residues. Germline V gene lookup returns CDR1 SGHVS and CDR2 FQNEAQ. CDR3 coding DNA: TGTGCCAGCAGCCCCTTTAGTGGGTCGGGGGATACGCAGTATTTT. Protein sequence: CASSPFSGSGDTQYF.

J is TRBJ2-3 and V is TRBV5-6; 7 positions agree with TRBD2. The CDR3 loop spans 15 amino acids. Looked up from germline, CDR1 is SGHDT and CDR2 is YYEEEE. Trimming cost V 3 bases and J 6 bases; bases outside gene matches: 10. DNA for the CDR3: TGTGCCAGCAGCTACGGATCAGGGAGGGCTGATACGCAGTATTTT. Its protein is CASSYGSGRADTQYF.